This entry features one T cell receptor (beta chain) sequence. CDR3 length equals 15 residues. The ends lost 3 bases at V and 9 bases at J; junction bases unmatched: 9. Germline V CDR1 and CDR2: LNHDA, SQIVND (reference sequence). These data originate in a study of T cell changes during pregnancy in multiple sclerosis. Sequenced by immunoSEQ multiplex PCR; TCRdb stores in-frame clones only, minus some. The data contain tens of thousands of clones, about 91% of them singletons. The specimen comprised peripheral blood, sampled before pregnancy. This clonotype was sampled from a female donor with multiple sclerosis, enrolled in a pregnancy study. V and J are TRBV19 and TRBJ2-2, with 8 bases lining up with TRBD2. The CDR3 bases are TGTGCCAGTAGTATGACGGGAGGGATGATCCGGGAGCTGTTTTTT. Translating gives CASSMTGGMIRELFF.